The rows below give T cell receptor beta chains drawn from one sample of a study of memory CD4+ T cells and cytomegalovirus serostatus. Data came from immunoSEQ multiplex PCR; TCRdb stores just in-frame clones and leaves some out. The data show 45,000 to 60,000 clones, with more than 70% seen just once and around 1.3% held by the top ten. The sequencing sample was made of memory CD4+ T cells from blood. These receptors originate from an adult in good health and CMV-seropositive. The CDR3 runs from the conserved cysteine through the conserved F or W. The D gene is left open where the match is weak. Clone size is not always given. Where it is, it says once, few, many or a class for expanded clones.

- | - | TRBJ1-3 | TRBV30 | TGTGCCTGGAGTGCCGACAGGTCCCCGCAGGGGACCATATATTTT | CAWSADRSPQGTIYF
- | - | TRBJ2-5 | TRBV28 | TGTGCCAGCAGTTTTCTGGGGGCCCAAGAGACCCAGTACTTC | CASSFLGAQETQYF
- | TRBD1 | TRBJ2-7 | TRBV6-1 | TGTGCCAGCAGGAACCCCGACAGGGGCGAGCAGTACTTC | CASRNPDRGEQYF
- | TRBD1 | TRBJ1-4 | TRBV30 | TGTGCCTGGAGCGCCAGGGGGCGCGGGGAAAAACTGTTTTTT | CAWSARGRGEKLFF
- | TRBD2 | TRBJ2-5 | TRBV9 | TGTGCCAGCAGCGCCGGACTAGCGGGCCAAGAGACCCAGTACTTC | CASSAGLAGQETQYF
once | - | TRBJ1-5 | TRBV2 | TGTGCCAGCGAATTGGCCCTCACGGGTCAGCCCCAGCATTTT | CASELALTGQPQHF
few | - | TRBJ2-2 | TRBV5-4 | TGTGCCAGCAGCTTTAATCGGGGAGACACCGGGGAGCTGTTTTTT | CASSFNRGDTGELFF
- | - | TRBJ2-3 | TRBV2 | TGTGCCACCCTAAAGACACGGTCTAGCACAGATACGCAGTATTTT | CATLKTRSSTDTQYF
- | - | TRBJ2-2 | TRBV2 | TGTGCCAGCAGGGGGACCTCGAACACCGGGGAGCTGTTTTTT | CASRGTSNTGELFF
- | TRBD1 | TRBJ2-7 | TRBV5-6 | TGTGCCAGCAGCTCGTACGACAGGGGGCCCCACGAGCAGTACTTC | CASSSYDRGPHEQYF
- | - | TRBJ1-2 | TRBV6-4 | TGTGCCAGCTGGCTTGTCGACGGAGCTAACTATGGCTACACCTTC | CASWLVDGANYGYTF
- | - | TRBJ1-1 | TRBV5-4 | TGTGCCAGCAGCTTGGCCGGGCAGGGAGGTAAGGTAGCTTTCTTT | CASSLAGQGGKVAFF
- | - | TRBJ1-2 | TRBV15 | TGTGCCACCAGCAGAAAACCCGGGACGGGAAATGGCTACACCTTC | CATSRKPGTGNGYTF
- | TRBD2 | TRBJ2-7 | TRBV5-7 | TGTGCCAGCAGCCTAGGGACTAGCGGATACGAGCAGTACTTC | CASSLGTSGYEQYF
once | - | TRBJ2-3 | TRBV7-9 | TGTGCCAGCAGTCGCGGCACAGATACGCAGTATTTT | CASSRGTDTQYF
once | TRBD2 | TRBJ2-3 | TRBV7-3 | TGTGCCAGCAGCCCCACTAGCGGGCGCACAGATACGCAGTATTTT | CASSPTSGRTDTQYF
- | - | TRBJ1-1 | TRBV11-2 | TGTGCCAGCAGCCCCCTAGCTTCGAACACTGAAGCTTTCTTT | CASSPLASNTEAFF
- | - | TRBJ2-7 | TRBV2 | TGTGCCAGCAGCCCTCAGGGCCTGAGGGACGAGCAGTACTTC | CASSPQGLRDEQYF
- | - | TRBJ2-7 | TRBV28 | TGTGCCAGCCACACTAAACAGCCCCCCTACGAGCAGTACTTC | CASHTKQPPYEQYF
once | - | TRBJ1-2 | TRBV18 | TGTGCCAGCTCACCACCGCCAGGGAGCTATGGCTACACCTTC | CASSPPPGSYGYTF
- | - | TRBJ1-2 | TRBV6-6 | TGTGCCAGCAGTCTTCCAGGGGCGACGCCAAACTATGGCTACACCTTC | CASSLPGATPNYGYTF
once | TRBD2 | TRBJ2-2 | TRBV18 | TGTGCCAGCTCACCTAGTTCCGGGACTACCCCCACCGGGGAGCTGTTTTTT | CASSPSSGTTPTGELFF
once | - | TRBJ1-2 | TRBV28 | TGTGCCAGCAGCCGGGGGGTAGGCTATGGCTACACCTTC | CASSRGVGYGYTF
few | - | TRBJ1-2 | TRBV11-2 | TGTGCCAGCAGCTTAGTTCAGAGGGGATTGGGCTATGGCTACACCTTC | CASSLVQRGLGYGYTF
- | - | TRBJ2-3 | TRBV30 | TGTGCCTGGAGTGTACGGGCTAGGGATACGCAGTATTTT | CAWSVRARDTQYF
- | - | TRBJ2-5 | TRBV7-2 | TGTGCCAGCAGCTTAGTCACAGGGTCTGGGGAGACCCAGTACTTC | CASSLVTGSGETQYF
- | - | TRBJ1-4 | TRBV4-1 | TGCGCCAGCAGCCCTATTACCGCCTCAGAGACAGGAAAAAAACTGTTTTTT | CASSPITASETGKKLFF
- | - | TRBJ1-1 | TRBV5-1 | TGCGCCAGCAGCCCCGGCAGGGGTAGGGCTGAAGCTTTCTTT | CASSPGRGRAEAFF
- | - | TRBJ2-5 | TRBV6-1 | TGTGCCAGCAGTCCGTCGGGGTTGGAGACCCAGTACTTC | CASSPSGLETQYF
- | - | TRBJ1-1 | TRBV5-1 | TGCGCCAGCAGAACCCGACTGAACACTGAAGCTTTCTTT | CASRTRLNTEAFF
- | - | TRBJ2-2 | TRBV5-1 | TGCGCCAGCACCCTGACGGAGAACACCGGGGAGCTGTTTTTT | CASTLTENTGELFF
- | - | TRBJ1-1 | TRBV29-1 | TGCAGCGTTGAATTAGCCGGGAAGAACACTGAAGCTTTCTTT | CSVELAGKNTEAFF
- | - | TRBJ1-2 | TRBV6-5 | TGTGCCAGCAGCCTTGACGGGAATAACTATGGCTACACCTTC | CASSLDGNNYGYTF
- | - | TRBJ2-5 | TRBV5-1 | TGCGCCAGCAGGCCACCGGGCGTGGGTGGAGAGACCCAGTACTTC | CASRPPGVGGETQYF
few | - | TRBJ2-2 | TRBV7-2 | TGTGCCAGCAGCTACTTACCGGGCGGGGAGCTGTTTTTT | CASSYLPGGELFF
- | - | TRBJ1-1 | TRBV5-8 | TGTGCCAGCAGCTTCCACAGGAGGAACACTGAAGCTTTCTTT | CASSFHRRNTEAFF
- | - | TRBJ1-2 | TRBV9 | TGTGCCAGCAGCGTAGCTGCTCAGGGCGATGGCTACACCTTC | CASSVAAQGDGYTF
- | - | TRBJ2-2 | TRBV7-8 | TGTGCCAGCAGCTCAAGGACACCTAGCTCGGGCGGGGAGCTGTTTTTT | CASSSRTPSSGGELFF
- | - | TRBJ2-7 | TRBV6-5 | TGTGCCAGCAGTCGACAGGGAGGCTCCTACGAGCAGTACTTC | CASSRQGGSYEQYF
- | TRBD1 | TRBJ2-2 | TRBV15 | TGTGCCACCGAGACAGGGGTCGATAACACCGGGGAGCTGTTTTTT | CATETGVDNTGELFF
- | TRBD1 | TRBJ1-1 | TRBV5-1 | TGCGCCAGCAGGGAGCGGGACAGGGGATTTCGGACTGAAGCTTTCTTT | CASRERDRGFRTEAFF
once | - | TRBJ1-4 | TRBV4-3 | TGCGCCAGCAGCCAAGATCGGCCGGGGACCCAGCACAGGAATGAAAAACTGTTTTTT | CASSQDRPGTQHRNEKLFF
few | TRBD2 | TRBJ2-5 | TRBV7-2 | TGTGCCAGCAGCTTAGCGGCACTAGCGGGGGGAGGCCAAGAGACCCAGTACTTC | CASSLAALAGGGQETQYF
- | - | TRBJ2-7 | TRBV6-1 | TGTGCCAGCAGTGAAGCACCTCTGGACAGGCCGCGGGGGGAGCAGTACTTC | CASSEAPLDRPRGEQYF
- | TRBD1 | TRBJ2-3 | TRBV2 | TGTGCCAGCAGTGAAGAGGGACAGGGGGCCACAGATACGCAGTATTTT | CASSEEGQGATDTQYF
few | - | TRBJ2-7 | TRBV7-2 | TGTGCCAGCAATTCCCCCCCGGTCAACGAGCAGTACTTC | CASNSPPVNEQYF
- | - | TRBJ2-1 | TRBV5-1 | TGCGCCAGCACCTCCTTGGAGCTGGGTGAGCAGTTCTTC | CASTSLELGEQFF
- | TRBD2 | TRBJ2-7 | TRBV7-9 | TGTGCCAGCAGCTACCGGACTAGCGGGAAATACGAGCAGTACTTC | CASSYRTSGKYEQYF
- | TRBD2 | TRBJ2-7 | TRBV28 | TGTGCCAGCAGTCTCCCGGGGGGTTCCTACGAGCAGTACTTC | CASSLPGGSYEQYF
- | - | TRBJ2-7 | TRBV5-4 | TGTGCCAGCAGCTTGCAGGGGCCCTCCTACGAGCAGTACTTC | CASSLQGPSYEQYF
- | - | TRBJ1-3 | TRBV18 | TGTGCCAGCTCACCACCTATGCCCGGAAACACCATATATTTT | CASSPPMPGNTIYF
once | TRBD1 | TRBJ1-2 | TRBV2 | TGTGCCAGCAGTTGGACAGGGATGGATGGCTACACCTTC | CASSWTGMDGYTF
- | TRBD1 | TRBJ2-5 | TRBV7-2 | TGTGCCAGCAGCACCAGGGGGTTACGAGAGACCCAGTACTTC | CASSTRGLRETQYF